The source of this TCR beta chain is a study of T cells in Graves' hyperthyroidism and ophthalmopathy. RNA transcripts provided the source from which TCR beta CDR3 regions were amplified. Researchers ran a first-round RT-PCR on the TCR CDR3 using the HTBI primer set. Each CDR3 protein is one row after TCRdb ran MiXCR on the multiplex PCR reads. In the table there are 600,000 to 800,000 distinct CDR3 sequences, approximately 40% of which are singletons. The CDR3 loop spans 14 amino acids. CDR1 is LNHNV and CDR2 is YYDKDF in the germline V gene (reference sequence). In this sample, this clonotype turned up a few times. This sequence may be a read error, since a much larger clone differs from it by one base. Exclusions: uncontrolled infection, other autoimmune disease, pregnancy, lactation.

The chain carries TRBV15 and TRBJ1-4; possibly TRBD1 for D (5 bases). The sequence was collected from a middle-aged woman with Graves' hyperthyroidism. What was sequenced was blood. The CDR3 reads CVTGRDDTMKKLFF. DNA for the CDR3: TGTGTCACGGGACGGGACGATACAATGAAAAAACTGTTTTTT.